These 9 T cell receptor beta chains were sequenced from one sample in a study of blood T cell repertoires in COVID-19. Profiling relied on immunoSEQ multiplex PCR, and the TCRdb table lists in-frame clones only, not all of them. This sample yields around 200,000 clones, of which approximately 90% are seen a single time; under 3% belongs to the top ten. The specimen sequenced was PBMCs or T cells enriched from blood (not recorded which). These receptors were obtained from a woman aged 30 to 39 who had recovered from COVID-19.

This clone was detected only once. A junction boundary mismatches the germline segment, possibly from a read error. The chain combines TRBV7-7 with TRBJ2-7; 7 bases agree with TRBD1. Germline V CDR1 and CDR2: SSHAT, FNYEAQ (reference sequence). This CDR3 has 15 amino acids. In DNA form, the CDR3 reads TGTGCTAGCAGCTTAGGTACAGGGGTGTCCTACGAGCAGTACTTC. This sequence encodes CASSLGTGVSYEQYF. The full variable domain, in which reference TRBV7-7 and TRBJ2-7 provide the parts outside the CDR3, is GAGVSQSPRYKVTKRGQDVTLRCDPISSHATLYWYQQALGQGPEFLTYFNYEAQPDKSGLPSDRFSAERPEGSISTLTIQRTEQRDSAMYRCASSLGTGVSYEQYFGPGTRLTVT.

J is TRBJ1-5 and V is TRBV4-1; 9 bases map to TRBD1. The CDR3 contains 14 residues. Germline lookup yields CDR1 MGHRA and CDR2 YSYEKL. V was pared by 4 bases and J by 3 bases, with 1 base of the junction left unmatched. CDR3 coding DNA: TGCGCCAGCAGCCGGGACAGGGACAATCAGCCCCAGCATTTT. Protein: CASSRDRDNQPQHF.

V and J are TRBV12-3 or TRBV12-4 and TRBJ2-7; 7 bases agree with TRBD2. The CDR3 runs 13 residues. V gave up 4 bases and J gave up 2 bases; unmatched junction bases: 2. The CDR3 sequence is CASSWGGTYEQYF. CDR3 nucleotides: TGTGCCAGCAGTTGGGGGGGGACCTACGAGCAGTACTTC.

The gene calls are TRBV4-3 and TRBJ1-4, with TRBD1 identical over 8 bases. Germline CDR1 and CDR2: LGHNA and YSLEER. This CDR3 comprises 15 residues. J lost 8 bases, V lost 0 bases, and 5 bases had no gene match. The CDR3 DNA sequence: TGCGCCAGCAGCCAAGAGACGACAGGGGACGAAAAACTGTTTTTT. This codes for CASSQETTGDEKLFF.

The chain links TRBV7-9 to TRBJ1-1; 9 bases line up with TRBD1. Germline V gene sequence: CDR1 SEHNR, CDR2 FQNEAQ (reference sequence). V was clipped by 5 bases and J by 1 base; unmatched bases: 5. The CDR3 contains 15 residues. Here the CDR3 reads CASSQGQGRNTEAFF. The CDR3 DNA is TGTGCCAGCAGCCAAGGACAGGGGAGGAACACTGAAGCTTTCTTT.

The chain couples TRBV3-1 (or the pseudogene TRBV3-2) to TRBJ2-1; D call uncertain. The CDR3 is 13 residues long. V was cut by 2 bases and J by 7 bases, with 9 bases left in between. Germline assignment: CDR1 LGHDT and CDR2 YNNKEL (reference sequence). The CDR3 sequence: CASSQYNGNEQFF. CDR3 DNA: TGTGCCAGCAGCCAATACAACGGGAATGAGCAGTTCTTC.

This clone was seen a single time. The chain employs TRBV4-1 and TRBJ1-6; 7 nucleotides line up with TRBD1. This CDR3 has 15 residues. Germline V lookup: CDR1 MGHRA, CDR2 YSYEKL. With V trimmed by 3 bases and J by 9 bases, 8 bases remained unmatched. CDR3 residues: CASSQPGQKFSPLHF. Here the CDR3 DNA reads TGCGCCAGCAGCCAGCCGGGACAGAAATTTTCACCCCTCCACTTT.

This clone was found once. The chain is built from TRBV4-1 and TRBJ1-6; TRBD1 is a possible D gene (6 bases). CDR1 and CDR2 (germline): MGHRA, YSYEKL. V lost 0 bases and J 4 bases, leaving 13 bases between the germline ends. This CDR3 comprises 17 residues. The CDR3: CASSQDSFRGYNSPLHF. CDR3 in DNA: TGCGCCAGCAGCCAAGATAGTTTCAGGGGTTATAATTCACCCCTCCACTTT.

Only one count was recorded for this clone. The chain uses TRBV6-5 and TRBJ1-5, with D unresolved. CDR1 is MNHEY, CDR2 SVGAGI, per germline. This CDR3 has 13 residues. V lost 8 bases to trimming and J lost 0 bases, with 8 bases between them. As DNA, the CDR3 is TGTGCCAGCGGCAGATATAGCAATCAGCCCCAGCATTTT. Translating gives CASGRYSNQPQHF.